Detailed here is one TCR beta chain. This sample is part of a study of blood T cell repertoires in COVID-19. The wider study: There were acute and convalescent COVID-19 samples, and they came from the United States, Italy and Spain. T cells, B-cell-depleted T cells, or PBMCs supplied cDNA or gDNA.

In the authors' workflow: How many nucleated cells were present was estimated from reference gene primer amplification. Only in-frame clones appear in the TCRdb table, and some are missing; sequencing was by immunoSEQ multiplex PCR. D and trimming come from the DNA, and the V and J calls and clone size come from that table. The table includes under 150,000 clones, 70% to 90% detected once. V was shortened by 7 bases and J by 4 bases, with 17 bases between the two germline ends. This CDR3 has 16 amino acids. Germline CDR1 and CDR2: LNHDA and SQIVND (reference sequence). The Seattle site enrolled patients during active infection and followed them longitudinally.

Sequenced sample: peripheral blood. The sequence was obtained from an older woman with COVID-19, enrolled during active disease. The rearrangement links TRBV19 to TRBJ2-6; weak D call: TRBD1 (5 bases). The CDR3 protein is CASKLKGSVGANVLTF. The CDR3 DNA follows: TGTGCCAGTAAATTGAAGGGGTCTGTAGGGGCCAACGTCCTGACTTTC.